The next 4 T cell receptor beta chains were all read from a single sample in a study of blood T cell repertoires in COVID-19. The method was immunoSEQ multiplex PCR; TCRdb's version includes in-frame clones alone and lacks a portion of them. Of roughly 500,000 clones in the sample, around 85% were seen once. The specimen sequenced was peripheral blood. These receptors were obtained from a human donor in a cohort sampled during active COVID-19.

In its sample, this clone was seen once. The chain recombines TRBV6-5 with TRBJ1-6; TRBD1 might be the D (5 bases). The CDR3 has 15 residues. The ends were cut back, 8 bases at V and 6 bases at J, with 17 bases in the middle. Germline values: CDR1 MNHEY, CDR2 SVGAGI. For the CDR3, the DNA is TGTGCCAGCTCTCCCGGAGGGCAGGGTAATTCACCCCTCCACTTT. Its protein is CASSPGGQGNSPLHF.

The chain carries TRBV5-4 and TRBJ1-3, with a tentative D call TRBD1 (6 bases). V was pared by 4 bases and J by 6 bases, with 14 bases between. The CDR3 totals 14 residues. Germline loops: CDR1 SGHNT, CDR2 YYREEE (reference sequence). CDR3 in amino acids: CASSVGANINTIYF. The CDR3, as DNA: TGTGCCAGCAGCGTGGGGGCTAATATAAACACCATATATTTT.

The chain employs TRBV19 and TRBJ1-5; D not resolved. Germline CDR1 and CDR2: LNHDA and SQIVND (reference sequence). This CDR3 comprises 13 residues. Trimming left V 7 bases short and J 9 bases short, with 16 bases between. The CDR3 spells CASTTTEDGPQHF. The CDR3 nucleotides are TGTGCCAGTACCACGACTGAGGATGGGCCCCAGCATTTT.

V is TRBV6-6 and J is TRBJ2-7; D is possibly TRBD1 (6 bases). The V gene lost 7 bases and the J gene lost 4 bases, with 14 bases spanning the gap. Germline CDR1 and CDR2: MNHNY and SVGAGI (reference sequence). This CDR3 is 13 amino acids long. CDR3 sequence: CASTINGQYEQYF. CDR3 coding DNA: TGTGCCAGCACTATAAACGGACAGTACGAGCAGTACTTC.